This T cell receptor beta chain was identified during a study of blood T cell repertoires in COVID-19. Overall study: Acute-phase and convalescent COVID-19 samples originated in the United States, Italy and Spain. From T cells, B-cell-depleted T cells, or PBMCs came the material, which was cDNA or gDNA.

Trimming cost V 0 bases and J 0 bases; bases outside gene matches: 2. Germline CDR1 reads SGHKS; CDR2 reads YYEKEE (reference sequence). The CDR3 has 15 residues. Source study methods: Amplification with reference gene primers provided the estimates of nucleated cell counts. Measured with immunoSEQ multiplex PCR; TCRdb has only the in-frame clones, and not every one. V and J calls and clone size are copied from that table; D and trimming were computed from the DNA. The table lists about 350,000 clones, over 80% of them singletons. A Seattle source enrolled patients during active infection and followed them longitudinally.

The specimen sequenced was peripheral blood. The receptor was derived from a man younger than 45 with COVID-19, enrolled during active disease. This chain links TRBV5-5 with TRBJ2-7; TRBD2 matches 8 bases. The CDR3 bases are TGTGCCAGCAGCTTGGGCGGGGGGAGCTCCTACGAGCAGTACTTC. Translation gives CASSLGGGSSYEQYF.